The rows below give T cell receptor beta chains drawn from one sample of a study of blood T cell repertoires in COVID-19. The table came from immunoSEQ multiplex PCR; TCRdb's copy has only in-frame clones and leaves some out. The sample consists of a few hundred thousand clones, over 85% of them appearing once. The sequencing sample was made of PBMCs or T cells enriched from blood (not recorded which). Source of these receptors: a woman aged 45-60 years who had been exposed to COVID-19. Each CDR3 is given with its conserved first and last residue.

TRBV5-1	TRBJ1-2	CASSPGVGYGYTF
TRBV7-2	TRBJ2-7	CASSLVGGDYEQYF
TRBV2	TRBJ2-7	CASSVSALEQYF
TRBV9	TRBJ2-1	CASSVGLAEQFF
TRBV19	TRBJ1-2	CASSIAPQGADYGYTF
TRBV6-5	TRBJ2-3	CASSYGTGIFDTQYF
TRBV2	TRBJ1-4	CASTGLRAGVATNEKLFF
TRBV28	TRBJ2-1	CASSWAGGRQFF
TRBV4-1	TRBJ2-5	CASSQDKVAGLETQYF
TRBV7-2	TRBJ2-7	CASSHYTDSAYEQYF
TRBV10-3	TRBJ2-5	CAISEPSSGTQETQYF
TRBV19	TRBJ1-2	CASSILRGEGGYTF
TRBV4-1	TRBJ2-1	CASSQGLNDYNEQFF
TRBV24-1	TRBJ1-2	CATSETANYGYTF
TRBV7-2	TRBJ1-4	CASSSPTGPAGKLFF
TRBV2	TRBJ1-5	CASSEQGSGQPQHF
TRBV19	TRBJ1-2	CASKAQQASYGYTF
TRBV6-2/TRBV6-3	TRBJ2-1	CASSSLLGQGWGQFF
TRBV18	TRBJ1-2	CASSPGTEPNYGYTF
TRBV6-5	TRBJ1-4	CASSQPGQLNEKLFF
TRBV7-7	TRBJ2-3	CASSPGTSGTDTQYF
TRBV3-1/TRBV3-2	TRBJ2-3	CASSQEGGGTQYF
TRBV11-2	TRBJ2-5	CASRTTGRETQYF
TRBV9	TRBJ1-1	CASSERVGFEGAKTEAFF
TRBV18	TRBJ1-2	CASSPGAVSYGYTF
TRBV18	TRBJ1-1	CASSPVPTLNTEAFF
TRBV7-8	TRBJ2-5	CASSLSLAGGKTQYF
TRBV7-9	TRBJ2-2	CASSLTGVLNTGELFF
TRBV2	TRBJ2-3	CASSLTSGVSTDTQYF
TRBV2	TRBJ1-6	CASSKYRDNLYNSPLHF
TRBV9	TRBJ2-1	CASSEGQGVSYNEQFF
TRBV6-5	TRBJ1-6	CASRNRGRIPPLHF